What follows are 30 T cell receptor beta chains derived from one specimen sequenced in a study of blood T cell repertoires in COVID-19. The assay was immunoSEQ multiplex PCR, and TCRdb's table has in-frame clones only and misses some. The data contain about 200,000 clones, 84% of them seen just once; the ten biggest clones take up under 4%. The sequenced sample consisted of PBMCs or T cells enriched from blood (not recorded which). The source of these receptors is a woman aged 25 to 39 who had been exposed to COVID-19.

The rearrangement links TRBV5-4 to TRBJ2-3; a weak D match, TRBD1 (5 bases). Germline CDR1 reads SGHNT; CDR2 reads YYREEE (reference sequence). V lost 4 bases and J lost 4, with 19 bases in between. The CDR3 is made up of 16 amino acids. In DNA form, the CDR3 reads TGTGCCAGCAGCGCCACCGCAGCAGGGTGGGCAGATACGCAGTATTTT. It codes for CASSATAAGWADTQYF.

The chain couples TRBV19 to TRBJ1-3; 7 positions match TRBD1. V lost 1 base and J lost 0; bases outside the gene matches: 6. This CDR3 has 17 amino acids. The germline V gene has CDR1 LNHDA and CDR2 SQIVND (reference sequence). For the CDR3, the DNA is TGTGCCAGTAGTATAGGGACAGGACTTCACTCTGGAAACACCATATATTTT. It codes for CASSIGTGLHSGNTIYF. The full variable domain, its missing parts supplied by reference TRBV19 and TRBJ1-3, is DGGITQSPKYLFRKEGQNVTLSCEQNLNHDAMYWYRQDPGQGLRLIYYSQIVNDFQKGDIAEGYSVSREKKESFPLTVTSAQKNPTAFYLCASSIGTGLHSGNTIYFGEGSWLTVV.

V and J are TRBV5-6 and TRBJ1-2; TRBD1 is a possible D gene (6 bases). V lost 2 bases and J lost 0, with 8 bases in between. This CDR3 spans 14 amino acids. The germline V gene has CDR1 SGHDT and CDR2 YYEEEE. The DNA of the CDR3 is TGTGCCAGCAGCTTTGAGGGGGCTAACTATGGCTACACCTTC. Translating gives CASSFEGANYGYTF. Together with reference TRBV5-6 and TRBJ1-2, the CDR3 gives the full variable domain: DAGVTQSPTHLIKTRGQQVTLRCSPKSGHDTVSWYQQALGQGPQFIFQYYEEEERQRGNFPDRFSGHQFPNYSSELNVNALLLGDSALYLCASSFEGANYGYTFGSGTRLTVV.

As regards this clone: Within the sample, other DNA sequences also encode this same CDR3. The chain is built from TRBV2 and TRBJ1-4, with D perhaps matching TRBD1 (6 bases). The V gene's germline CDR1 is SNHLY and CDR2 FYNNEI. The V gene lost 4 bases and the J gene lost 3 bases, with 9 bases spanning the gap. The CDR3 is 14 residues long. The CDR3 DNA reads TGTGCCAGCAGTGTCTCAGGGGCTAATGAAAAACTGTTTTTT. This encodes CASSVSGANEKLFF.

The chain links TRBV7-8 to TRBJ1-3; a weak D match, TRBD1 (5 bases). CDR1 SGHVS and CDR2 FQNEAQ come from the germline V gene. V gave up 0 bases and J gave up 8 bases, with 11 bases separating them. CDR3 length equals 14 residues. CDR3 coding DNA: TGTGCCAGCAGCTTAGCAGAGCAGGGCTACACCATATATTTT. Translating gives CASSLAEQGYTIYF. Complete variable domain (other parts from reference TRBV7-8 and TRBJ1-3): GAGVSQSPRYKVAKRGQDVALRCDPISGHVSLFWYQQALGQGPEFLTYFQNEAQLDKSGLPSDRFFAERPEGSVSTLKIQRTQQEDSAVYLCASSLAEQGYTIYFGEGSWLTVV.

The DNA for the CDR3 is TGTGCCAGCAGCTTACAGGGTACGGACACCATATATTTT. Its protein product is CASSLQGTDTIYF. V and J are TRBV7-2 and TRBJ1-3; D is perhaps TRBD1 (5 bases). The germline gives CDR1 SGHTA, CDR2 FQGNSA. V lost 2 bases and J lost 8, with 10 bases in between. CDR3 length equals 13 residues.

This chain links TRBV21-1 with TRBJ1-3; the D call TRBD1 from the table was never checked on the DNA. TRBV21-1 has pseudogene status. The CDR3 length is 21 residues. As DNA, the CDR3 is TGTGCCAGCAGCAAAGATCGGGCTAGGTACAGGTTAAATCCCTCTGGAAACACCATATATTTT. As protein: CASSKDRARYRLNPSGNTIYF.

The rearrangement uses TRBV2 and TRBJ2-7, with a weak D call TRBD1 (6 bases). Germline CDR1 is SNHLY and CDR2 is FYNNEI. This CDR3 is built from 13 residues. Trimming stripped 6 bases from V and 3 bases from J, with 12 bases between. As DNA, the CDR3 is TGTGCCAGCAGAGACAACAGGGTCTACGAGCAGTACTTC. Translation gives CASRDNRVYEQYF.

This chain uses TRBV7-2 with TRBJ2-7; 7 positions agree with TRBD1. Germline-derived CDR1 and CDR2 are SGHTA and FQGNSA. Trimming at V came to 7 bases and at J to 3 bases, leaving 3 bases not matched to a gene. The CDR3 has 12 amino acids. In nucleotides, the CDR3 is TGTGCCAGCACGGGACAGATCTACGAGCAGTACTTC. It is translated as CASTGQIYEQYF.

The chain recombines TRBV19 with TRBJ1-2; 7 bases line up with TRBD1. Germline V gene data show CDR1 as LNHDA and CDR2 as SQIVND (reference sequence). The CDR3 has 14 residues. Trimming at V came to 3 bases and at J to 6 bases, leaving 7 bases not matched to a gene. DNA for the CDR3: TGTGCCAGTAGTATGAGGCGACAGGGCGATGGCTACACCTTC. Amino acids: CASSMRRQGDGYTF.

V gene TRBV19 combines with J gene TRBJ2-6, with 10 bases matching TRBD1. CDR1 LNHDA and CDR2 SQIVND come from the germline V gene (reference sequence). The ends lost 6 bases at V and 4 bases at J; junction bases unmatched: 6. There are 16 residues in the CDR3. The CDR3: CASSRQGAMGANVLTF. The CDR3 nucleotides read TGTGCCAGTAGCCGACAGGGGGCTATGGGGGCCAACGTCCTGACTTTC.

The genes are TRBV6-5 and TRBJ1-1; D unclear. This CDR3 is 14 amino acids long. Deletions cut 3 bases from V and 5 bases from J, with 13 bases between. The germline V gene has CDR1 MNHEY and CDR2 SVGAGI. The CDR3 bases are TGTGCCAGCAGTTATAGCGGGAGGCGTACTGAAGCTTTCTTT. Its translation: CASSYSGRRTEAFF.

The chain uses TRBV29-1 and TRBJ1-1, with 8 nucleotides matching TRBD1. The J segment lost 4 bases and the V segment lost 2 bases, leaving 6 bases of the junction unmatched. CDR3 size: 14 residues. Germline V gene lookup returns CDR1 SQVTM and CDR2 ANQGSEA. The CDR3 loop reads CSVEQGARGTEAFF. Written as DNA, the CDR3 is TGCAGCGTTGAACAGGGGGCGCGGGGCACTGAAGCTTTCTTT.

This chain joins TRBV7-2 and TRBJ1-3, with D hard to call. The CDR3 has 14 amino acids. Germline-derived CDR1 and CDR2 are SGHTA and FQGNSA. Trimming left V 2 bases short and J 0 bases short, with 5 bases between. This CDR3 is CASSLSLSGNTIYF. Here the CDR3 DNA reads TGTGCCAGCAGCTTAAGCCTCTCTGGAAACACCATATATTTT.

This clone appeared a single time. The CDR3 sequence is CASRSRSRYPYGYTF. CDR3 in DNA: TGTGCCAGCAGATCCAGGTCTCGCTATCCCTATGGCTACACCTTC. This chain links TRBV27 with TRBJ1-2; D gene unclear. V was clipped by 6 bases and J by 4 bases, with 18 bases between them. Germline V CDR1 and CDR2: MNHEY, SMNVEV (reference sequence). The CDR3 sequence is 15 residues long.

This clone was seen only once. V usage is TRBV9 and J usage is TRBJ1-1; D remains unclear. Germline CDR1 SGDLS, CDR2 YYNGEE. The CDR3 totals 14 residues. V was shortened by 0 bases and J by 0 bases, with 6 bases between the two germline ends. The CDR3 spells CASSVESLNTEAFF. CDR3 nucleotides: TGTGCCAGCAGCGTAGAAAGCTTGAACACTGAAGCTTTCTTT.

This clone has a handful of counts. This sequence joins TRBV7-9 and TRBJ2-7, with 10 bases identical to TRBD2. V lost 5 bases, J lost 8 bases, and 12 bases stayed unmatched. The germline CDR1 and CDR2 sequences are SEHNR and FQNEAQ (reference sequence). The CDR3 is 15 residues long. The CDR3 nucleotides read TGTGCCAGCAGCCCTACCCTTGGGACTAGCGAAAAGCAGTACTTC. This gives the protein CASSPTLGTSEKQYF.

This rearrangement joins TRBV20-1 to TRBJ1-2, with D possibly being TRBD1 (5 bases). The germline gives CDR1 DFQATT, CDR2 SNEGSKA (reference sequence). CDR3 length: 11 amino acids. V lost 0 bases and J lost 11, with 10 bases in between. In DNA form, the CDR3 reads TGCAGTGCTAGAGACAGGGTCGAATACACCTTC. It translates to CSARDRVEYTF.

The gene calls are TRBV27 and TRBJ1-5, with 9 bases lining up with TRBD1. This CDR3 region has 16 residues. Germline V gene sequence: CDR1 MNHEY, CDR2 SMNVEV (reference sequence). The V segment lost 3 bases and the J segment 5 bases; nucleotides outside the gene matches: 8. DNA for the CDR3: TGTGCCAGCAGTTTCAACAGGGGGCTAAGGGATCAGCCCCAGCATTTT. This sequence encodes CASSFNRGLRDQPQHF.

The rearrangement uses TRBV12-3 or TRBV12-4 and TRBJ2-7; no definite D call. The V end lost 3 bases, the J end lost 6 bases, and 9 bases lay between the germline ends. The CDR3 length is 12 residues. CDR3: CASSFSRSEQYF. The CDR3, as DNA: TGTGCCAGCAGTTTTTCCCGGTCCGAGCAGTACTTC.

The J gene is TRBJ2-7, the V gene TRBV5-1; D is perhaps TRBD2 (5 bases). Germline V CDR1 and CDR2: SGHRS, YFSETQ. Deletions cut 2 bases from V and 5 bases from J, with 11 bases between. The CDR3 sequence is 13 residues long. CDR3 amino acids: CASSLQLGNEQYF. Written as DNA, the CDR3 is TGCGCCAGCAGCTTACAACTAGGGAACGAGCAGTACTTC.

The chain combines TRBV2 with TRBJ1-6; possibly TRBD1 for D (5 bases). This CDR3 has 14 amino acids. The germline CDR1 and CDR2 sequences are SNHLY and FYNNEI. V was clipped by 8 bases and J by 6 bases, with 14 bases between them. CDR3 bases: TGTGCCAGCCAGAAAGCTGACAGTAATTCACCCCTCCACTTT. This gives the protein CASQKADSNSPLHF.

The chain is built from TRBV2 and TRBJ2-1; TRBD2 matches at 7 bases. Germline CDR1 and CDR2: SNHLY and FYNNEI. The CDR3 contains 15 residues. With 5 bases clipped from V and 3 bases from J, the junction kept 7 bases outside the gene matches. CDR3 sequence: CASSPLAENYNEQFF. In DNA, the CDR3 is TGTGCCAGCAGTCCCCTAGCGGAAAACTACAATGAGCAGTTCTTC. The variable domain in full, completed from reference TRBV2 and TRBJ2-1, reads EPEVTQTPSHQVTQMGQEVILRCVPISNHLYFYWYRQILGQKVEFLVSFYNNEISEKSEIFDDQFSVERPDGSNFTLKIRSTKLEDSAMYFCASSPLAENYNEQFFGPGTRLTVL.

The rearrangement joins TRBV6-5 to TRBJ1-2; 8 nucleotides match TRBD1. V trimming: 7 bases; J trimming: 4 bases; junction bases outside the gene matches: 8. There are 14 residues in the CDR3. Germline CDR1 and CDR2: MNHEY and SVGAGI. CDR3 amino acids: CASTPMGQAYGYTF. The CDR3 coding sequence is TGTGCCAGCACTCCCATGGGACAGGCCTATGGCTACACCTTC.

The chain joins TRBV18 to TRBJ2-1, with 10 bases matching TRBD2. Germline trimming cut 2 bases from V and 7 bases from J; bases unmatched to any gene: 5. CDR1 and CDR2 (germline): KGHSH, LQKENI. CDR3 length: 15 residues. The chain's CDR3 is CASSPSASGGNEQFF. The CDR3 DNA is TGTGCCAGCTCACCATCGGCTAGCGGGGGAAATGAGCAGTTCTTC.

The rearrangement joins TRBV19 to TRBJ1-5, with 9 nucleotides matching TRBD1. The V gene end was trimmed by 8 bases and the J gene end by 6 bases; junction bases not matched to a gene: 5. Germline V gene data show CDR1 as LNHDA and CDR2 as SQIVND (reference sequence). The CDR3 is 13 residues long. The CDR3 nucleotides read TGTGCCAGTGGGGGACAGGGCCCTCAGCCCCAGCATTTT. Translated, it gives CASGGQGPQPQHF.

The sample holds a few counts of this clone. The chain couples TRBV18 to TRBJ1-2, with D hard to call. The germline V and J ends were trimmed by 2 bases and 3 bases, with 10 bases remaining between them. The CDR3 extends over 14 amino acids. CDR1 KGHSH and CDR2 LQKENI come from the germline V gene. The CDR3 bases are TGTGCCAGCTCACCATCTCTAGAGGACTATGGCTACACCTTC. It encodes CASSPSLEDYGYTF.

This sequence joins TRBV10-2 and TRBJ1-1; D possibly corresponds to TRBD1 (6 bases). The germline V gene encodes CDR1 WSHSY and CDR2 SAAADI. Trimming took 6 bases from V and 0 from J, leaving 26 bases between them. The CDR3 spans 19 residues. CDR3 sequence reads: CASREPPWDTRTMNTEAFF. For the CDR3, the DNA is TGCGCCAGCAGGGAACCCCCGTGGGACACACGAACAATGAACACTGAAGCTTTCTTT.

The CDR3 DNA is TGTGCCAGCAGCTCCCCCCGACTAGCGGGGGGGCGGTCCGGGGAGCTGTTTTTT. Protein sequence: CASSSPRLAGGRSGELFF. The V gene is TRBV7-8, the J gene TRBJ2-2; 14 bases map to TRBD2. V shed 4 bases and J 6 bases; nucleotides not matched to a gene: 10. Per germline, CDR1 SGHVS and CDR2 FQNEAQ. The CDR3 runs 18 residues.

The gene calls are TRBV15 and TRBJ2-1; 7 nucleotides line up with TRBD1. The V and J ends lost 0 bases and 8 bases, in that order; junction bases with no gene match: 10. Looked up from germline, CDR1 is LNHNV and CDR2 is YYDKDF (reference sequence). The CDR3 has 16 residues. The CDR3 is CATSRDRRQGVDEQFF. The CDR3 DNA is TGTGCCACCAGCAGAGATAGGAGACAGGGAGTCGATGAGCAGTTCTTC.